The source of this T cell receptor beta chain is a study of cytomegalovirus exposure and HLA in healthy donors. In the study overall: Membership in the Caucasian-associated ancestry cluster was found for 81% of nearly 400 genotyped donors. Study outcomes and limitations: Presence/absence analyses rested on an assumption that sequencing depth was roughly uniform across donors. The sole available immune exposure information was CMV serostatus.

Comments on this clone: The target antigen is unknown.

13 Jbeta primers and 60 Vbeta primers were used for the PCR. Generated by immunoSEQ multiplex PCR, the TCRdb table keeps only in-frame clones and is missing some. This table has 55,000 to 80,000 clones, 70% to 85% appearing once. The CDR3 is 13 amino acids. V was trimmed by 10 bases and J by 6 bases, leaving 17 bases between them. CDR1 is SNHLY and CDR2 is FYNNEI in the germline V gene. This chain links TRBV2 with TRBJ2-3, with D perhaps TRBD1 (6 bases). This TCR derives from a man aged 55 to 70 in good health and CMV-seropositive. Sequencing input: PBMCs. CDR3 sequence: CATSTGPSDTQYF. The DNA of the CDR3 is TGTGCCACCTCTACAGGGCCGTCGGATACGCAGTATTTT. The entire variable domain, with the rest obtained from reference TRBV2 and TRBJ2-3, is as follows: EPEVTQTPSHQVTQMGQEVILRCVPISNHLYFYWYRQILGQKVEFLVSFYNNEISEKSEIFDDQFSVERPDGSNFTLKIRSTKLEDSAMYFCATSTGPSDTQYFGPGTRLTVL.